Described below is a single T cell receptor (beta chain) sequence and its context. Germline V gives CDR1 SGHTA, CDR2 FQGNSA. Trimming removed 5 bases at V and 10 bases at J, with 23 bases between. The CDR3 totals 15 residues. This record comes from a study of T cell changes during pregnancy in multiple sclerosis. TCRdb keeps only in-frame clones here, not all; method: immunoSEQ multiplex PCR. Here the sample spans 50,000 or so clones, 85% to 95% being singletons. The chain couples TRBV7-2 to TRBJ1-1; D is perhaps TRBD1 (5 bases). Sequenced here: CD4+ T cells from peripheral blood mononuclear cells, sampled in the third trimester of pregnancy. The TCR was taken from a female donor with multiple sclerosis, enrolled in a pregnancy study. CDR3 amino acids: CASSTLGAAGLGAFF. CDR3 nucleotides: TGTGCCAGCAGCACCTTAGGAGCGGCGGGGCTAGGAGCTTTCTTT.